The 19 T cell receptor beta chains listed next were all sequenced from one sample in a study of T cell changes during pregnancy in multiple sclerosis. Using immunoSEQ multiplex PCR, the repertoire was profiled, and TCRdb retains in-frame clones only, with some absent. Here the sample spans approximately 97,000 clones, 90% being singletons. The starting material was peripheral blood, obtained in the second trimester of pregnancy. The receptors shown here come from a female donor in good health, enrolled as a control in a pregnancy study.

The chain has TRBV28 and TRBJ1-2; tentative D call: TRBD1 (5 bases). Germline CDR1 and CDR2: MDHEN and SYDVKM. Trimming pared 2 bases from V and 4 bases from J, leaving 8 bases between. The CDR3 consists of 13 residues. CDR3 nucleotide sequence: TGTGCCAGCAGTTTACGGGGGGGCTATGGCTACACCTTC. Translated: CASSLRGGYGYTF.

This chain joins TRBV4-1 and TRBJ2-1; 10 nucleotides align to TRBD2. CDR3 length: 16 amino acids. Germline V CDR1 and CDR2: MGHRA, YSYEKL. With V trimmed by 5 bases and J by 2 bases, 6 bases remained unmatched. The CDR3 DNA sequence: TGCGCCAGCAGCGGCCAGCGGGGGGGCCCCTACAATGAGCAGTTCTTC. It translates to CASSGQRGGPYNEQFF.

The chain combines TRBV5-1 with TRBJ2-1, with a weak D call TRBD2 (6 bases). This CDR3 is 16 amino acids long. Germline-derived CDR1 and CDR2 are SGHRS and YFSETQ. V lost 0 bases and J 1 base, leaving 11 bases between the germline ends. CDR3 amino acids: CASSLDRSGSYNEQFF. DNA of the CDR3: TGCGCCAGCAGCTTGGACCGTAGCGGTTCCTACAATGAGCAGTTCTTC.

The rearrangement joins TRBV6-5 to TRBJ2-1; 7 bases agree with TRBD2. The germline V gene encodes CDR1 MNHEY and CDR2 SVGAGI. CDR3 size: 15 residues. V was pared by 2 bases and J by 5 bases, with 6 bases of the junction left unmatched. In DNA, the CDR3 is TGTGCCAGCAGTTACAGCCAGCGGGGAAACAATGAGCAGTTCTTC. Protein product: CASSYSQRGNNEQFF.

V is TRBV27 and J is TRBJ2-1; TRBD1 is a possible D gene (6 bases). This CDR3 is 17 amino acids long. Germline V gene data show CDR1 as MNHEY and CDR2 as SMNVEV (reference sequence). V was trimmed by 2 bases and J by 4 bases, leaving 18 bases between them. DNA for the CDR3: TGTGCCAGCAGTTTAAGGCACAGGGAAAGGGGGTACAATGAGCAGTTCTTC. Protein: CASSLRHRERGYNEQFF.

This clone has only one observation. This rearrangement joins TRBV5-6 to TRBJ2-7; TRBD1 agrees at 8 bases. Germline V gene sequence: CDR1 SGHDT, CDR2 YYEEEE. This CDR3 is built from 14 residues. The V gene end was trimmed by 4 bases and the J gene end by 6 bases; junction bases not matched to a gene: 9. The CDR3 protein is CASSLRDRSSEQYF. DNA for the CDR3: TGTGCCAGCAGCCTCCGGGACAGGTCTTCCGAGCAGTACTTC. Using reference TRBV5-6 and TRBJ2-7 for the parts outside the CDR3, the full variable domain is DAGVTQSPTHLIKTRGQQVTLRCSPKSGHDTVSWYQQALGQGPQFIFQYYEEEERQRGNFPDRFSGHQFPNYSSELNVNALLLGDSALYLCASSLRDRSSEQYFGPGTRLTVT.

This clone is a singleton in its sample. The genes are TRBV29-1 and TRBJ1-2, with D perhaps matching TRBD1 (5 bases). Trimming removed 4 bases from V and 7 bases from J, with 16 bases in between. The CDR3 has 13 residues. Germline V gene data show CDR1 as SQVTM and CDR2 as ANQGSEA. The CDR3 DNA reads as TGCAGCGTTGGGGGAACAGGTCCTTTTGGCTACACCTTC. It is translated as CSVGGTGPFGYTF.

V usage is TRBV6-1 and J usage is TRBJ1-6; D is undetermined. This CDR3 is 16 amino acids long. Deletions cut 2 bases from V and 5 bases from J, with 13 bases between. Germline CDR1 is MNHNS and CDR2 is SASEGT. The chain's CDR3 is CASSETAGRNNSPLHF. CDR3 sequence (DNA): TGTGCCAGCAGTGAAACAGCGGGGAGAAATAATTCACCCCTCCACTTT.

This clone was observed once. The V gene is TRBV4-1, the J gene TRBJ2-5; D might be TRBD1 (5 bases). The CDR3 has 13 residues. Germline assignment: CDR1 MGHRA and CDR2 YSYEKL. V dropped 4 bases and J dropped 5 bases, with 11 bases sitting between them. Here the CDR3 DNA reads TGCGCCAGCAGCCTGGTGGCAGGGGAGACCCAGTACTTC. It codes for CASSLVAGETQYF.

V is TRBV14 and J is TRBJ1-2, with TRBD1 matching 8 bases. V lost 4 bases and J lost 6; bases outside the gene matches: 10. The germline V gene encodes CDR1 SGHDN and CDR2 FVKESK. CDR3 length equals 15 residues. The CDR3 nucleotides read TGTGCCAGCAGCCCCATAAGACAGGGGATCGATGGCTACACCTTC. Residues: CASSPIRQGIDGYTF.

The chain combines TRBV27 with TRBJ2-7; unclear D gene. V gave up 5 bases and J gave up 0 bases, with 11 bases separating them. The CDR3 covers 14 residues. Germline V gives CDR1 MNHEY, CDR2 SMNVEV (reference sequence). The CDR3 here is CASSPFGSSYEQYF. The DNA of the CDR3 is TGTGCCAGCAGTCCGTTTGGCAGCTCCTACGAGCAGTACTTC.

V usage is TRBV2 and J usage is TRBJ2-3; D uncertain. CDR1 is SNHLY, CDR2 FYNNEI, per germline. Trimming shortened V by 6 bases and J by 0 bases, and 4 bases separated the two germline ends. The CDR3 is made up of 12 amino acids. The CDR3 DNA reads as TGTGCCAGCAGCTCTAGCACAGATACGCAGTATTTT. The encoded protein is CASSSSTDTQYF.

The chain carries TRBV2 and TRBJ2-7; weak D call: TRBD1 (6 bases). Germline V CDR1 and CDR2: SNHLY, FYNNEI. This CDR3 spans 14 amino acids. Trimming took 7 bases from V and 3 from J, leaving 16 bases between them. CDR3 nucleotides: TGTGCCAGCACCCAAGGGGGTCCGGGCTACGAGCAGTACTTC. Its protein is CASTQGGPGYEQYF.

This clone has only one observation. The chain combines TRBV6-6 with TRBJ2-7; no definite D call. The germline gives CDR1 MNHNY, CDR2 SVGAGI (reference sequence). V gave up 0 bases and J gave up 2 bases, with 11 bases separating them. The CDR3 spans 15 residues. The CDR3 DNA is TGTGCCAGCAGTTACTCATCCAGGCAAACCTACGAGCAGTACTTC. Its translation is CASSYSSRQTYEQYF.

This clone was recorded only once. The V and J genes are TRBV19 and TRBJ1-1; D not resolved. Per the germline V gene, CDR1 is LNHDA and CDR2 is SQIVND (reference sequence). This CDR3 has 17 amino acids. The ends were cut back, 3 bases at V and 0 bases at J, with 17 bases in the middle. This CDR3 reads CASSIGWWVRMNTEAFF. DNA of the CDR3: TGTGCCAGTAGTATCGGGTGGTGGGTCCGTATGAACACTGAAGCTTTCTTT.

CDR3 nucleotides: TGTGCCAGCAGCCTTGCCGGGGCAGATACGCAGTATTTT. Its translation is CASSLAGADTQYF. The chain carries TRBV11-3 and TRBJ2-3, with D perhaps matching TRBD2 (5 bases). Trimming took off 5 bases at V and 4 bases at J, with 10 bases between the two ends. The germline V gene encodes CDR1 SGHNT and CDR2 YENEEA. The CDR3 is 13 amino acids.

This rearrangement joins TRBV5-1 to TRBJ2-1, with 10 bases aligning to TRBD1. The germline V gene has CDR1 SGHRS and CDR2 YFSETQ. J was trimmed by 6 bases and V by 4 bases; bases with no gene match: 4. This CDR3 region has 14 residues. The CDR3 reads CASSGQGGFNEQFF. The CDR3 DNA is TGCGCCAGCAGCGGACAGGGGGGCTTCAATGAGCAGTTCTTC.

This clone was detected once. The CDR3 nucleotides read TGTGCCAGCAGCCGCTGGGACAGGGGGCGGGAAAAACTGTTTTTT. This encodes CASSRWDRGREKLFF. The V call is TRBV14, the J call TRBJ1-4, with 12 bases aligning to TRBD1. V shed 4 bases, J shed 8 bases, and the junction held 5 bases outside the gene matches. CDR1 and CDR2 (germline): SGHDN, FVKESK. The CDR3 sequence is 15 residues long.

This sequence joins TRBV5-1 and TRBJ2-2; TRBD2 aligns across 7 bases. CDR3 length equals 16 residues. Trimming cost V 5 bases and J 2 bases; bases outside gene matches: 9. Germline CDR1 and CDR2: SGHRS and YFSETQ. The CDR3 is CASRIGRAGNTGELFF. CDR3 bases: TGCGCCAGCAGAATAGGGAGGGCCGGCAACACCGGGGAGCTGTTTTTT.